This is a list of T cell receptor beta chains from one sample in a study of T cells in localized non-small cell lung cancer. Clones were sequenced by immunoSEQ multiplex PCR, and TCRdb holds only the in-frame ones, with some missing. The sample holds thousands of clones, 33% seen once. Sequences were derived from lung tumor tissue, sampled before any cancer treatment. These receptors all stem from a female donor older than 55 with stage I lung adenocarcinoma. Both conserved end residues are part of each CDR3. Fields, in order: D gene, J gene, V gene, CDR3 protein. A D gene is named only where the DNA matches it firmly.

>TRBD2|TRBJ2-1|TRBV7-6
CASSDLLAGEGDEQFF
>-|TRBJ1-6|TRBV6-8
CASSYSKWSPLHF
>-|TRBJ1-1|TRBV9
CASSLVRGLTNTEAFF
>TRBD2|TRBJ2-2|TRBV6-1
CAISEGGLAGDPNTGELFF
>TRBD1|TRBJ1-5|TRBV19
CASSTRGTGSNQPQHF
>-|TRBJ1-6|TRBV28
CASSFPDRPLLYSPLHF
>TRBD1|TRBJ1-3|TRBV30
CAWSAGQGATGNTIYF
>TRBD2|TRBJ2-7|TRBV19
CASSTRSSGEQYF
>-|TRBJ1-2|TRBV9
CASSEAPAHGYTF
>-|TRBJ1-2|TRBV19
CASSIRTVVYGYTF
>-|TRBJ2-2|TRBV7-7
CASSLYGNTGELFF
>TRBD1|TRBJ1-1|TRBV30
CAWSPRGRGKSEAFF
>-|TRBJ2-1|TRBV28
CASSLPNPQNEQFF
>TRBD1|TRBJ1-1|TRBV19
CASSMGQQGAQSEAFF
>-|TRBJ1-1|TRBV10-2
CASRDSLMNTEAFF
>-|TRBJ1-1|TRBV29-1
CSVELQGTEAFF
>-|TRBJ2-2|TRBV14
CASSQELGNTGELFF
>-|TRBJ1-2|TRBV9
CASSVDGRNYGYTF
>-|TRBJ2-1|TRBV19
CASSIEGRGNEQFF
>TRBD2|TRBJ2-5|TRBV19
CASSMGLAGVSGKTQYF
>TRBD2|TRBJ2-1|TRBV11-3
CASSLEWVTSGGYEQFF
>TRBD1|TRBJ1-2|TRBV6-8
CASSSPPSPTGGRGNYGYTF
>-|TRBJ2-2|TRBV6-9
CASSVGGELFF
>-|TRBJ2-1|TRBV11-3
CASRTGQGGPAGSYNEQFF
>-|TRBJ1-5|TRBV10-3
CAISEGTNQPQHF
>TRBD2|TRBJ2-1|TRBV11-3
CASSATSGGMNEQFF
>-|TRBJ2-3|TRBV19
CASSLDTGEGTQYF
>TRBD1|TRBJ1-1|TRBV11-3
CASSLDRGTGVRTEAFF
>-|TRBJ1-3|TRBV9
CASSPLMGGRSGNTIYF
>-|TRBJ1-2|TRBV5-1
CASSLGQFTYGYTF
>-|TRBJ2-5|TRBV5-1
CASSLTHGEETQYF
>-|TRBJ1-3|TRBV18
CASSPADRLSGNTIYF
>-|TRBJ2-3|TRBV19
CASSIRGGGGDTQYF
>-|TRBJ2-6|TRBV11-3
CASSLMVGANVLTF
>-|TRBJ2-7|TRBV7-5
CASSLKPGTRSSYEQYF
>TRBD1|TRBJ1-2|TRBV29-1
CSVGGQVDYGYTF
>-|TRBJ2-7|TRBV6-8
CASSYDPRAAYEQYF
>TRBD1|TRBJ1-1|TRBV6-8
CAISRTGRNTEAFF
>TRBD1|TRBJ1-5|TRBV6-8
CASSYELGLGQGGKGQPQHF
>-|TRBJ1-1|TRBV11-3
CASSPQGLLGTEAFF
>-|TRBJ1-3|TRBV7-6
CASSLGKGGAGNTIYF
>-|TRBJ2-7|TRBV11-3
CASSSSRRPGPYEQYF
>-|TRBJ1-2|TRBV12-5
CASGLGLGFYGYTF
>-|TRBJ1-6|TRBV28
CASSLYRAGFNSPLHF
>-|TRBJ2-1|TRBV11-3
CASSLSGTYNEQFF
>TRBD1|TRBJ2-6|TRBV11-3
CASSFYRGSFGANVLTF
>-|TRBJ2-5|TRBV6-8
CASSQHRKETQYF
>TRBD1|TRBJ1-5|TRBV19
CASSIGTGGEQPQHF
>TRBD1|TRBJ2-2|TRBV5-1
CAKTGTDNTGELFF
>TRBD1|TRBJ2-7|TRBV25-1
CASTPPGTGTGEQYF
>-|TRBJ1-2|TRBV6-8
CASSPVAASNYGYTF
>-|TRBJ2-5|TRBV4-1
CASSQDRGETQYF
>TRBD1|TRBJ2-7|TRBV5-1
CASSVRQGFSYEQYF
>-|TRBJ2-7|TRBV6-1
CASSEAIGGRSYEQYF
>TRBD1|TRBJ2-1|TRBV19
CASSISGTGHEQFF